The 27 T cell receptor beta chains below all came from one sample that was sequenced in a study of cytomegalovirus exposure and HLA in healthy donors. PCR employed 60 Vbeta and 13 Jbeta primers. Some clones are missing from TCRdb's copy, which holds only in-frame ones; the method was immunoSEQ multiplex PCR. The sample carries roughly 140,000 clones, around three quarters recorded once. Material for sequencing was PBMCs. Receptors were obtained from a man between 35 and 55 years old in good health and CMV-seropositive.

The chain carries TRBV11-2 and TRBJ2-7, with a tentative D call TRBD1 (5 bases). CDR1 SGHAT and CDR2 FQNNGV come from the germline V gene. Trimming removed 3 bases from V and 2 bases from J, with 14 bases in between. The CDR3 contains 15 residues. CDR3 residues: CASSFAPTVAYEQYF. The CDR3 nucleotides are TGTGCCAGCAGCTTCGCACCGACAGTTGCCTACGAGCAGTACTTC. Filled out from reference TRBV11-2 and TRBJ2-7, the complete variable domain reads EAGVAQSPRYKIIEKRQSVAFWCNPISGHATLYWYQQILGQGPKLLIQFQNNGVVDDSQLPKDRFSAERLKGVDSTLKIQPAKLEDSAVYLCASSFAPTVAYEQYFGPGTRLTVT.

The CDR3 is CASSLGTGHLNTGELFF. The CDR3 nucleotides read TGTGCCAGTAGTCTCGGGACAGGGCACTTGAACACCGGGGAGCTGTTTTTT. The chain employs TRBV19 and TRBJ2-2, with 9 bases aligning to TRBD1. CDR3 length equals 17 residues. Germline V gene data show CDR1 as LNHDA and CDR2 as SQIVND (reference sequence). J gave up 1 base and V 5 bases, and 8 bases lay outside the gene matches.

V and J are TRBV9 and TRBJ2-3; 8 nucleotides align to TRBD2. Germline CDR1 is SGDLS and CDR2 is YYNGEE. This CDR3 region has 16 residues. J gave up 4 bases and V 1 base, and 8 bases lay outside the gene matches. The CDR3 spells CASSVFSGSTADTQYF. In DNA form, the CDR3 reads TGTGCCAGCAGCGTATTCAGCGGGAGTACCGCAGATACGCAGTATTTT.

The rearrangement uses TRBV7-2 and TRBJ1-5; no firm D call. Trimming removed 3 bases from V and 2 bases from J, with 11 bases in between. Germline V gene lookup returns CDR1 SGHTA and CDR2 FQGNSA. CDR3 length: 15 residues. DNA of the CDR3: TGTGCCAGCAGCTTTGGTCCCGCGGGCAATCAGCCCCAGCATTTT. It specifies CASSFGPAGNQPQHF.

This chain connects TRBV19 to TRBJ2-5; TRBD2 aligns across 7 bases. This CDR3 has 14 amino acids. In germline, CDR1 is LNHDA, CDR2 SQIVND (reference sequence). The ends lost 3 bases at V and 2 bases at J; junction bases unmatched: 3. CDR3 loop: CASSMAGAQETQYF. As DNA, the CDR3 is TGTGCCAGTAGTATGGCGGGAGCGCAAGAGACCCAGTACTTC.

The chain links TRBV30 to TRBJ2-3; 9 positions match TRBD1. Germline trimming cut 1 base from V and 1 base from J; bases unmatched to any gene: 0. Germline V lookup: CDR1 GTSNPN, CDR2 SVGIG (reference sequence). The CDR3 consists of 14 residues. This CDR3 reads CAWSGQGGTDTQYF. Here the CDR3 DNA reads TGTGCCTGGAGTGGACAGGGGGGCACAGATACGCAGTATTTT.

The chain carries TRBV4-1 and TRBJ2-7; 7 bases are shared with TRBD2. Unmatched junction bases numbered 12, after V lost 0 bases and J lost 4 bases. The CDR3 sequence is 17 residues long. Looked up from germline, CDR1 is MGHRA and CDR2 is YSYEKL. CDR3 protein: CASSQDVQGGSAYEQYF. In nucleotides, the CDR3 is TGCGCCAGCAGCCAAGATGTCCAGGGAGGGTCGGCATACGAGCAGTACTTC.

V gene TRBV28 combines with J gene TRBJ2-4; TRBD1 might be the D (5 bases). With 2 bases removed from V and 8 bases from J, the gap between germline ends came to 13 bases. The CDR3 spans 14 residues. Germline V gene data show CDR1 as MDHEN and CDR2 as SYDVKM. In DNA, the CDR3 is TGTGCCAGCAGTTTAGAAACAGGCCCGGACATTCAGTACTTC. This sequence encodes CASSLETGPDIQYF.

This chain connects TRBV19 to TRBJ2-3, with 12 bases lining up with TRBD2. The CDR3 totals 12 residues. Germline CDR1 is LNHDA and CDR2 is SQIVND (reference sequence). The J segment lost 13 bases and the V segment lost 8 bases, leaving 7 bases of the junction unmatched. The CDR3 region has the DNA TGTGCCAGTCTAGACCCTAGCGGGAGGGAGTATTTT. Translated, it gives CASLDPSGREYF.

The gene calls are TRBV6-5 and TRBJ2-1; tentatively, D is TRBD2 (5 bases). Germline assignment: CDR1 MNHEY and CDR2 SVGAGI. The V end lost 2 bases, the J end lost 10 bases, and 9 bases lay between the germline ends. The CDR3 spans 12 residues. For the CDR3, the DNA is TGTGCCAGCAGTTACGTGGGCGGGGAGCAGTTCTTC. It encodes CASSYVGGEQFF.

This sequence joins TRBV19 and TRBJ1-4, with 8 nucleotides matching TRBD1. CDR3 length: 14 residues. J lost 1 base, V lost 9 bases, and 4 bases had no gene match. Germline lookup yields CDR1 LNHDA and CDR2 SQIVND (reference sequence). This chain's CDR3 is CASQGAETNEKLFF. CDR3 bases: TGTGCCAGCCAGGGGGCGGAAACTAATGAAAAACTGTTTTTT.

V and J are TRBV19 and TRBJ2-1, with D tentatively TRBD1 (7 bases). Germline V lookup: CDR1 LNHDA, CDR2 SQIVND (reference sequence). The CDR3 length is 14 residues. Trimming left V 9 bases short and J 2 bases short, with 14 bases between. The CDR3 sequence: CASHRGGTYNEQFF. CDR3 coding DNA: TGTGCCAGCCACAGGGGAGGAACCTACAATGAGCAGTTCTTC.

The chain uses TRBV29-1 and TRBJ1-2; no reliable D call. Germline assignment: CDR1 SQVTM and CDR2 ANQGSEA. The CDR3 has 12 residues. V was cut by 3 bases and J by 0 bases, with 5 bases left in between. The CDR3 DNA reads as TGCAGCGTTGACCAGACTAACTATGGCTACACCTTC. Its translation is CSVDQTNYGYTF. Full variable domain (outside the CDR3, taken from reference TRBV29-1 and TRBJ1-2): SAVISQKPSRDICQRGTSLTIQCQVDSQVTMMFWYRQQPGQSLTLIATANQGSEATYESGFVIDKFPISRPNLTFSTLTVSNMSPEDSSIYLCSVDQTNYGYTFGSGTRLTVV.

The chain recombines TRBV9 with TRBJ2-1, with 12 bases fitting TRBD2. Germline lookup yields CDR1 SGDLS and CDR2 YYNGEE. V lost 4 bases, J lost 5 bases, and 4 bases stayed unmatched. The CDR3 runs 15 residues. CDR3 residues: CASSFLAGGHNEQFF. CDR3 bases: TGTGCCAGCAGCTTTCTAGCGGGAGGGCACAATGAGCAGTTCTTC.

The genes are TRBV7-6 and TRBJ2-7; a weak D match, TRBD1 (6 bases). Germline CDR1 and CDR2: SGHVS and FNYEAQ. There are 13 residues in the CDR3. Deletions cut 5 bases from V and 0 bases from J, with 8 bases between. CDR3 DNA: TGTGCCAGCAGCCCAGGGGCCTCCTACGAGCAGTACTTC. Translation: CASSPGASYEQYF.

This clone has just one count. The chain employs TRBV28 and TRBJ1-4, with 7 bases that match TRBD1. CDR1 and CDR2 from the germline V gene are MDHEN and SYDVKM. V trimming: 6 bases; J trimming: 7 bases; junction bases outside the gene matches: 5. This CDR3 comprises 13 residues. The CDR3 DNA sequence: TGTGCCAGCAGCCAAGGGGGCCGTGAAAAACTGTTTTTT. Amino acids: CASSQGGREKLFF. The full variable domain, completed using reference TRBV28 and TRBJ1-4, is DVKVTQSSRYLVKRTGEKVFLECVQDMDHENMFWYRQDPGLGLRLIYFSYDVKMKEKGDIPEGYSVSREKKERFSLILESASTNQTSMYLCASSQGGREKLFFGSGTQLSVL.

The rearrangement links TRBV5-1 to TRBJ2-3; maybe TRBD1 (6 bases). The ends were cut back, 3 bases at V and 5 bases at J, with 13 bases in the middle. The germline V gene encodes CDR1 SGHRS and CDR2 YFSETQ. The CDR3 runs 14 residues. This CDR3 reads CASSSTGSQDTQYF. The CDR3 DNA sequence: TGCGCCAGCAGCTCGACAGGCTCCCAAGATACGCAGTATTTT. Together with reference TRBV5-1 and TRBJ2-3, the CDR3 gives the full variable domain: KAGVTQTPRYLIKTRGQQVTLSCSPISGHRSVSWYQQTPGQGLQFLFEYFSETQRNKGNFPGRFSGRQFSNSRSEMNVSTLELGDSALYLCASSSTGSQDTQYFGPGTRLTVL.

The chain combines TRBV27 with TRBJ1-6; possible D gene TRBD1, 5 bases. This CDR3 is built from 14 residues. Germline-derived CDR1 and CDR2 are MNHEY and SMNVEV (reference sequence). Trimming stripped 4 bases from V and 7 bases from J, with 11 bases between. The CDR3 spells CASSSGIVNSPLHF. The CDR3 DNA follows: TGTGCCAGCAGTTCAGGGATTGTGAATTCACCCCTCCACTTT.

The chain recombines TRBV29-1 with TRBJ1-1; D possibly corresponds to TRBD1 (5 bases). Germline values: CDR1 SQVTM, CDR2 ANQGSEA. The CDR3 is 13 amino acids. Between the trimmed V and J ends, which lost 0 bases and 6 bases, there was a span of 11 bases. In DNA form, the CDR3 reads TGCAGCGTTGAAGATCCGCAGGGTGCTGAAGCTTTCTTT. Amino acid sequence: CSVEDPQGAEAFF.

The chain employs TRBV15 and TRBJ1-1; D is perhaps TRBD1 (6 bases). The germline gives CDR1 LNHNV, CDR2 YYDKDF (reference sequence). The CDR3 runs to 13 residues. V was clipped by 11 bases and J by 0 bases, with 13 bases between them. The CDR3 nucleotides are TGTGCCTCAAAGCAGGGGATGAACACTGAAGCTTTCTTT. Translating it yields CASKQGMNTEAFF.

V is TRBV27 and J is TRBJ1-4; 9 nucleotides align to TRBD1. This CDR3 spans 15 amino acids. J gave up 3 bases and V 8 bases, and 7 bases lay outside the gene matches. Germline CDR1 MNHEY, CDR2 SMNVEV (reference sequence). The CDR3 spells CASPGTGLANEKLFF. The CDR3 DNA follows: TGTGCCAGCCCCGGGACAGGGCTAGCTAATGAAAAACTGTTTTTT.

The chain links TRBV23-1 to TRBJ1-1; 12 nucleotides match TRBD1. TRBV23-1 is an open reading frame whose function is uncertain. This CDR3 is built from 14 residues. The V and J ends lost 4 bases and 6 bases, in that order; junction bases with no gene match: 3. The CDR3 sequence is CASSPGQGAPEAFF. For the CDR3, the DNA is TGCGCCAGCAGTCCGGGACAGGGGGCCCCTGAAGCTTTCTTT.

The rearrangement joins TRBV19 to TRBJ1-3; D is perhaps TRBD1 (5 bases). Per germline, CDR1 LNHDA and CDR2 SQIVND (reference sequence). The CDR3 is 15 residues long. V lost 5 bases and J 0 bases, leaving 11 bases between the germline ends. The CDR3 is CASSWGGYSGNTIYF. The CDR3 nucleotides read TGTGCCAGTAGTTGGGGCGGCTACTCTGGAAACACCATATATTTT.

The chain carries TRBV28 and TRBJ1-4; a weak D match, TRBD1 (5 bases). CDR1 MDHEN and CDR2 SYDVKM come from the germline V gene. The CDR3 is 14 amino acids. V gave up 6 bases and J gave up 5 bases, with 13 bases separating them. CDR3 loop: CASRIGTVNEKLFF. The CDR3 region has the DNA TGTGCCAGCAGGATAGGGACTGTGAATGAAAAACTGTTTTTT.

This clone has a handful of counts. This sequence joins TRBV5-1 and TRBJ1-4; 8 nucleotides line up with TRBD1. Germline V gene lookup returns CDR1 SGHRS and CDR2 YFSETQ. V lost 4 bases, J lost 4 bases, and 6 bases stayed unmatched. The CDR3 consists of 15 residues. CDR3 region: CASSPGQGFNEKLFF. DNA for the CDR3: TGCGCCAGCAGCCCCGGACAGGGATTTAATGAAAAACTGTTTTTT.

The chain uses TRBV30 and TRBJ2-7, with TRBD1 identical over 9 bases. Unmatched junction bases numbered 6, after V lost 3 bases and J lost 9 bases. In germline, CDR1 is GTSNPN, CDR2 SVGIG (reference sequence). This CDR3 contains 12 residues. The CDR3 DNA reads TGTGCCTGGAGCCGGGACAGGGTGGGGCAGTACTTC. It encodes CAWSRDRVGQYF.

CDR3 in amino acids: CASSLMTSGYEQYF. DNA for the CDR3: TGTGCCAGCAGTCTTATGACTAGCGGCTACGAGCAGTACTTC. The rearrangement uses TRBV28 and TRBJ2-7; 9 bases match TRBD2. CDR1 is MDHEN and CDR2 is SYDVKM in the germline V gene. V lost 5 bases, J lost 3 bases, and 5 bases stayed unmatched. The CDR3 runs 14 residues. Combining the CDR3 with reference TRBV28 and TRBJ2-7 gives the whole variable domain DVKVTQSSRYLVKRTGEKVFLECVQDMDHENMFWYRQDPGLGLRLIYFSYDVKMKEKGDIPEGYSVSREKKERFSLILESASTNQTSMYLCASSLMTSGYEQYFGPGTRLTVT.